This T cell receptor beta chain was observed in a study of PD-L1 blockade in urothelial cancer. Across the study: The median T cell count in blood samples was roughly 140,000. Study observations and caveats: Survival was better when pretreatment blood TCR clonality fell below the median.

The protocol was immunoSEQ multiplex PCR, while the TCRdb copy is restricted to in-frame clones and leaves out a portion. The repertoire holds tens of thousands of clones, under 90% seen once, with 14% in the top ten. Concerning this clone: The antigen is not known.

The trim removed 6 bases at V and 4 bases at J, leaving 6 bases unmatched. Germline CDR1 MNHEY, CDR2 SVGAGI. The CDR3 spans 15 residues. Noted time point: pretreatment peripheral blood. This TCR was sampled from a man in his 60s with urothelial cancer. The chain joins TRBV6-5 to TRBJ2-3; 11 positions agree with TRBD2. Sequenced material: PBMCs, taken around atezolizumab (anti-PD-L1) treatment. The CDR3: CASSPSGRYSDTQYF. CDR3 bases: TGTGCCAGCAGCCCTAGCGGGAGGTATTCAGATACGCAGTATTTT.